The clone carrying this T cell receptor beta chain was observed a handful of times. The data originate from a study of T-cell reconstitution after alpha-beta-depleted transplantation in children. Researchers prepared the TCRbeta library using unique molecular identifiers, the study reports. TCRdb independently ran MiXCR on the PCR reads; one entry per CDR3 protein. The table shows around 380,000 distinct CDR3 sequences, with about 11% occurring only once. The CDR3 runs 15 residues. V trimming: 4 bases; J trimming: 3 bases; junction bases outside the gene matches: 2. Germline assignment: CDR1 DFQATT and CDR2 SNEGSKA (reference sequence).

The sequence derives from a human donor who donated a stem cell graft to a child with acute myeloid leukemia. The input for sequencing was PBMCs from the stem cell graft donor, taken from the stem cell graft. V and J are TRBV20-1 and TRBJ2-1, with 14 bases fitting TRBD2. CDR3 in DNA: TGCAGTGCTATAGGGACTAGCGGGAGCTACAATGAGCAGTTCTTC. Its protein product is CSAIGTSGSYNEQFF.